This T cell receptor beta chain was captured by sequencing in a study of blood T cell repertoires in COVID-19. Some clones are missing from TCRdb's copy, which holds only in-frame ones; the method was immunoSEQ multiplex PCR. The sample holds some 340,000 clones, roughly 90% seen once. Germline-derived CDR1 and CDR2 are SGHRS and YFSETQ. The J segment lost 1 base and the V segment lost 4 bases, leaving 7 bases of the junction unmatched. CDR3 size: 16 residues. What was sequenced was PBMCs or T cells enriched from blood (not recorded which). V gene TRBV5-1 combines with J gene TRBJ2-4; 8 bases are shared with TRBD1. This TCR came from a woman between 25 and 40 years old who had been exposed to COVID-19. Here the CDR3 DNA reads TGCGCCAGCAGCCCGGACAGGGCTTCTGCCAAAAACATTCAGTACTTC. Its protein product is CASSPDRASAKNIQYF.